This TCR beta chain derives from a study of glioma-infiltrating T cells after dendritic cell vaccination. General observations from the study: Patients with more pretreatment TILs had longer time to progression and survival.

Primers: 60 V beta forward and 13 J beta reverse. TCRdb keeps only in-frame clones here, not all; method: immunoSEQ multiplex PCR. Here the sample spans about 67,000 clones, around 81% being singletons. The germline V and J ends were trimmed by 3 bases and 1 base, with 10 bases remaining between them. The CDR3 extends over 15 amino acids. Germline values: CDR1 ENHRY, CDR2 SYGVKD. This clone was counted a few times. Its antigen is still unknown. Patients had residual fresh-frozen tumor tissue and more than two years of survival data. All glioblastoma patients lacked an isocitrate dehydrogenase mutation. This sample comprised blood, obtained before dendritic cell vaccination. V usage is TRBV10-3 and J usage is TRBJ1-3; D is unclear. This sequence originates from a human donor with glioblastoma. CDR3 nucleotides: TGTGCCATCAGTGATGGGAGTCTATCTGGAAACACCATATATTTT. Amino acid sequence: CAISDGSLSGNTIYF.